The 25 T cell receptor beta chains in this list originate from one sample, sequenced in a study of T-cell reconstitution after alpha-beta-depleted transplantation in children. Unique molecular identifiers were incorporated when the TCRbeta library was constructed. MiXCR, applied by TCRdb to the PCR reads, yields one record per CDR3 protein. The top ten hold roughly 2% of the sample, which has 400,000 to 550,000 distinct CDR3 sequences, about 11% seen once. The specimen comprised PBMCs, sampled before TCRalphabeta/CD19-depleted stem cell transplant. These receptors all stem from a child aged 2 to 10 with inherited bone marrow failure, due to receive a stem cell transplant.

The chain has TRBV6-1 and TRBJ2-7, with TRBD1 matching 8 bases. The germline CDR1 and CDR2 sequences are MNHNS and SASEGT. The length of the CDR3 is 12 residues. Trimming removed 8 bases from V and 2 bases from J; junction bases left unmatched: 2. The CDR3 protein is CASRDRTYEQYF. The CDR3 region has the DNA TGTGCCAGCCGGGACAGGACCTACGAGCAGTACTTC.

This clonotype appeared many times. V gene TRBV29-1 combines with J gene TRBJ2-5; D is perhaps TRBD1 (5 bases). Germline V CDR1 and CDR2: SQVTM, ANQGSEA. This CDR3 region has 14 residues. Between the trimmed V and J ends, which lost 4 bases and 6 bases, there was a span of 18 bases. CDR3 sequence: CSVAGQGGFKTQYF. CDR3 nucleotides: TGCAGCGTTGCAGGGCAGGGTGGATTTAAGACCCAGTACTTC.

CDR3 in DNA: TGTGCCAGTAGTAATGGACACCAGTACCAAGAGACCCAGTACTTC. As protein: CASSNGHQYQETQYF. The chain employs TRBV19 and TRBJ2-5; D is possibly TRBD1 (5 bases). V lost 4 bases and J 0 bases, leaving 12 bases between the germline ends. The germline CDR1 and CDR2 sequences are LNHDA and SQIVND (reference sequence). The CDR3 sequence is 15 residues long.

A note on this clonotype: An end of the junction does not agree with germline; a read error may underlie this. This chain links TRBV4-3 with TRBJ2-1; 12 bases fit TRBD2. This CDR3 contains 17 residues. The germline gives CDR1 LGHNA, CDR2 YSLEER. CDR3 coding DNA: TGCGCCAGCAGCCAAGCCCGACTAGCGGGAGTCTACAATAAGCAGTTCTTC. This gives the protein CASSQARLAGVYNKQFF.

This clonotype was recorded at least ten times. J is TRBJ1-1 and V is TRBV29-1; D is undetermined. Germline-derived CDR1 and CDR2 are SQVTM and ANQGSEA. The CDR3 extends over 11 amino acids. The germline V and J ends were trimmed by 0 bases and 11 bases, with 10 bases remaining between them. CDR3 sequence: CSVEDHPGAFF. The CDR3 DNA follows: TGCAGCGTTGAAGATCACCCGGGGGCTTTCTTT.

This clonotype was recorded a few times. The chain carries TRBV29-1 and TRBJ1-2; 8 bases align to TRBD1. CDR1 and CDR2 (germline): SQVTM, ANQGSEA. This CDR3 has 13 residues. J was trimmed by 10 bases and V by 0 bases; bases with no gene match: 7. Here the CDR3 reads CSVEDRTGWDYTF. DNA of the CDR3: TGCAGCGTTGAAGATCGGACAGGGTGGGACTACACCTTC.

This clonotype was found many times. This rearrangement joins TRBV7-9 to TRBJ1-2; 7 bases match TRBD1. CDR3 length equals 14 residues. Germline CDR1 SEHNR, CDR2 FQNEAQ (reference sequence). Trimming took 3 bases from V and 9 from J; bases not matched to a gene: 10. The chain's CDR3 is CASSFTDRVGSYTF. DNA of the CDR3: TGTGCCAGCAGCTTTACCGACAGGGTCGGCAGCTACACCTTC.

This clonotype was recorded many times. This chain joins TRBV4-2 and TRBJ2-2; D remains unclear. This CDR3 is built from 15 residues. The V gene lost 0 bases and the J gene lost 7 bases, with 12 bases spanning the gap. Germline CDR1 is LGHNA and CDR2 is YNFKEQ. The CDR3 is CASSQDYRNIGELFF. The CDR3 region has the DNA TGTGCCAGCAGCCAAGATTATAGGAATATCGGGGAGCTGTTTTTT.

This clonotype was seen many times. The chain uses TRBV6-5 and TRBJ1-6; unclear D gene. CDR1 is MNHEY and CDR2 is SVGAGI in the germline V gene. Trimming stripped 5 bases from V and 9 bases from J, with 14 bases between. The CDR3 has 14 residues. The DNA of the CDR3 is TGTGCCAGCAGTAGGTACACGGAAAGTTCACCCCTCCACTTT. Its protein product is CASSRYTESSPLHF.

This clonotype was seen repeatedly, ten times or more. The genes are TRBV29-1 and TRBJ2-7, with D possibly being TRBD2 (5 bases). The CDR3 is 11 amino acids. V lost 5 bases, J lost 11 bases, and 16 bases lay in between. Germline V CDR1 and CDR2: SQVTM, ANQGSEA. CDR3 loop: CSVTARSGEYF. Written as DNA, the CDR3 is TGCAGCGTTACGGCTCGTTCCGGGGAGTACTTC.

V gene TRBV6-1 combines with J gene TRBJ2-2, with TRBD1 matching 8 bases. V shed 6 bases, J shed 3 bases, and the junction held 6 bases outside the gene matches. Germline V lookup: CDR1 MNHNS, CDR2 SASEGT. This CDR3 has 15 residues. The CDR3 region has the DNA TGTGCCAGCAGCTCCGACAGGGGTTACACCGGGGAGCTGTTTTTT. Its translation: CASSSDRGYTGELFF.

This clonotype was observed at least ten times. V gene TRBV29-1 combines with J gene TRBJ1-2; TRBD1 matches at 8 bases. V lost 4 bases and J lost 4; bases outside the gene matches: 5. Germline V gene data show CDR1 as SQVTM and CDR2 as ANQGSEA. CDR3 length: 13 residues. CDR3 sequence: CSVAAGGPYGYTF. CDR3 coding DNA: TGCAGCGTTGCTGCAGGGGGCCCCTATGGCTACACCTTC.

This clonotype was observed at least ten times. The V gene is TRBV6-5, the J gene TRBJ2-2, with D unclear. The CDR3 is 13 amino acids. Germline V gene data show CDR1 as MNHEY and CDR2 as SVGAGI. The germline V and J ends were trimmed by 0 bases and 6 bases, with 5 bases remaining between them. The CDR3 spells CASSYSGPGELFF. CDR3 nucleotides: TGTGCCAGCAGTTACTCCGGGCCCGGGGAGCTGTTTTTT.

This clonotype was picked up many times. The rearrangement uses TRBV29-1 and TRBJ2-1; 10 nucleotides agree with TRBD2. Trimming at V came to 5 bases and at J to 8 bases, leaving 6 bases not matched to a gene. This CDR3 is built from 13 residues. Germline lookup yields CDR1 SQVTM and CDR2 ANQGSEA. For the CDR3, the DNA is TGCAGCGTTCTCACTAGCGGGAAAGATGAGCAGTTCTTC. It encodes CSVLTSGKDEQFF.

The table lists this clonotype with many counts. V is TRBV27 and J is TRBJ2-7, with 7 bases matching TRBD1. The germline V gene has CDR1 MNHEY and CDR2 SMNVEV (reference sequence). This CDR3 contains 16 residues. V was clipped by 0 bases and J by 3 bases; unmatched bases: 8. The chain's CDR3 is CASSLSWDSACYEQYF. For the CDR3, the DNA is TGTGCCAGCAGTTTATCTTGGGACAGCGCCTGCTACGAGCAGTACTTC.

CDR3 in DNA: TGCGCCAGCAGCCACGAGGGGTTTAGAAATGAGCAGTTCTTC. This sequence encodes CASSHEGFRNEQFF. This chain joins TRBV4-3 and TRBJ2-1; D may correspond to TRBD1 or TRBD2 (5 bases each). The V end was cut by 3 bases, the J end by 7 bases, with 13 bases between. Germline lookup yields CDR1 LGHNA and CDR2 YSLEER. The CDR3 length is 14 residues.

The genes are TRBV3-1 and TRBJ2-2; D call uncertain. The CDR3 has 11 residues. Germline V lookup: CDR1 LGHDT, CDR2 YNNKEL (reference sequence). Trimming pared 1 base from V and 11 bases from J, leaving 5 bases between. CDR3: CASSQVRELFF. Here the CDR3 DNA reads TGTGCCAGCAGCCAAGTCCGTGAGCTGTTTTTT.

This clonotype was recorded at least ten times. The genes are TRBV7-9 and TRBJ2-7; 8 bases are a match to TRBD2. The junction had 7 bases not matched to a gene; V was cut back by 4 bases and J by 2 bases. Per germline, CDR1 SEHNR and CDR2 FQNEAQ (reference sequence). The CDR3 sequence is 15 residues long. The CDR3 loop reads CASSSAIAGPYEQYF. The DNA for the CDR3 is TGTGCCAGCAGCTCCGCCATAGCGGGACCCTACGAGCAGTACTTC.

The sample holds many counts of this clonotype. This sequence joins TRBV12-3 or TRBV12-4 and TRBJ2-1; D not certain. CDR3 length: 10 amino acids. Trimming shortened V by 4 bases and J by 8 bases, and 3 bases separated the two germline ends. DNA of the CDR3: TGTGCCAGCAGTTCCGATGAGCAGTTCTTC. Translating gives CASSSDEQFF.

This clonotype was counted at least ten times. J is TRBJ1-2 and V is TRBV4-3; no reliable D call. Germline V gene lookup returns CDR1 LGHNA and CDR2 YSLEER. The CDR3 has 14 amino acids. The V end lost 5 bases, the J end lost 7 bases, and 17 bases lay between the germline ends. As DNA, the CDR3 is TGCGCCAGCAGCGCTCAACCGAGCTCCTCTGGCTACACCTTC. Encoded protein: CASSAQPSSSGYTF.

This clonotype was seen a handful of times. The chain uses TRBV7-8 and TRBJ1-5; tentatively, D is TRBD1 (5 bases). Trimming pared 4 bases from V and 2 bases from J, leaving 12 bases between. Germline CDR1 and CDR2: SGHVS and FQNEAQ. This CDR3 comprises 15 residues. Here the CDR3 DNA reads TGTGCCAGCAGCTCCTCGACAGTGGGCAATCAGCCCCAGCATTTT. Its translation is CASSSSTVGNQPQHF.

This clonotype was seen repeatedly, ten times or more. The rearrangement uses TRBV6-4 and TRBJ2-7; unclear D gene. V was cut by 0 bases and J by 0 bases, with 6 bases left in between. CDR3 length equals 14 residues. The germline V gene has CDR1 MRHNA and CDR2 SNTAGT. CDR3 sequence reads: CASSDSRPSYEQYF. The CDR3 coding sequence is TGTGCCAGCAGTGACTCCCGGCCCTCCTACGAGCAGTACTTC.

This clonotype was detected ten times or more. This chain links TRBV29-1 with TRBJ2-2, with 9 bases lining up with TRBD1. From germline, CDR1 is SQVTM and CDR2 ANQGSEA. J gave up 6 bases and V 1 base, and 3 bases lay outside the gene matches. This CDR3 is built from 14 residues. DNA of the CDR3: TGCAGCGTTGAAGGGGACAGGGATCCCGGGGAGCTGTTTTTT. It translates to CSVEGDRDPGELFF.

The table lists this clonotype with many counts. The gene calls are TRBV12-3 or TRBV12-4 and TRBJ2-5, with 15 bases aligning to TRBD2. The CDR3 runs to 16 residues. V was pared by 6 bases and J by 5 bases, with 7 bases of the junction left unmatched. CDR3 amino acids: CASSPGTSGRRETQYF. The DNA of the CDR3 is TGTGCCAGCAGCCCAGGGACTAGCGGGAGGAGGGAGACCCAGTACTTC.

This clonotype appeared a single time. The chain combines TRBV7-2 with TRBJ2-1; 10 bases map to TRBD2. Trimming removed 2 bases from V and 9 bases from J; junction bases left unmatched: 7. The CDR3 runs 15 residues. CDR1 is SGHTA, CDR2 FQGNSA, per germline. The CDR3 region is CASSLWASGRGEQFF. The CDR3 DNA reads TGTGCCAGCAGCTTATGGGCTAGCGGGAGAGGTGAGCAGTTCTTC.